What follows is one T cell receptor (beta chain) and its context. The data are from a study of blood T cell repertoires in COVID-19. As for the study in general: Two negative PCRs, clearance, or symptom resolution characterized the recovered Cohort 3 donors. Samples of COVID-19 (acute and convalescent) were obtained from the United States, Italy and Spain. PBMCs, B-cell-depleted T cells, or T cells provided the cDNA or gDNA that made up the material.

Participants were aged roughly 18 to 90 years, lived in around 22 US areas, and enrolled virtually. TCRdb's table, derived via immunoSEQ multiplex PCR, lists solely in-frame clones and lacks some. The sample lists approximately 210,000 clones, roughly 87% occurring once. CDR3 size: 15 residues. CDR1 and CDR2 from the germline V gene are SGHAT and FQNNGV. V was pared by 3 bases and J by 2 bases, with 4 bases of the junction left unmatched. The genes are TRBV11-2 and TRBJ1-3, with 7 bases identical to TRBD1. The origin of this receptor is a man aged 30-40 years in a cohort exposed to, infected with or recovered from COVID-19 (not recorded which). The sample consisted of PBMCs or T cells enriched from blood (not recorded which). CDR3 residues: CASSLPTGPGNTIYF. The CDR3 DNA is TGTGCCAGCAGCTTGCCGACAGGGCCTGGAAACACCATATATTTT.